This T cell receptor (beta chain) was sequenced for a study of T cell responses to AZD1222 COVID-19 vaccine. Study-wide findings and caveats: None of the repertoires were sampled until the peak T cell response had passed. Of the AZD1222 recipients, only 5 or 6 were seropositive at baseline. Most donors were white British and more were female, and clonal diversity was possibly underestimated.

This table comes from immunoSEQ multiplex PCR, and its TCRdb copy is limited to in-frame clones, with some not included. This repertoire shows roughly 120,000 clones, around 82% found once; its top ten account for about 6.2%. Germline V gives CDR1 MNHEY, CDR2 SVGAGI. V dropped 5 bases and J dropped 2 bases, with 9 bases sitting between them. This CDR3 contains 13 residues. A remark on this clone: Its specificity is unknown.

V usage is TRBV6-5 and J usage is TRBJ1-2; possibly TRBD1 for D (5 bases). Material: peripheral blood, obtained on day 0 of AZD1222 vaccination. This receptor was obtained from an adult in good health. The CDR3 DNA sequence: TGTGCCAGCAGTCCCGACAGAAACTATGGCTACACCTTC. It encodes CASSPDRNYGYTF.